This T cell receptor beta chain was captured in a study of CD8 T cell repertoires and HIV-1 epitope variants (dated by TCRdb to about 2020). Turning to the overall study: Twenty-five peptides representing autologous and known Gag and Nef epitope variants were each used to stimulate T cells in separate culture wells. The control conditions were a CMV, EBV and flu peptide pool, the Ebola AY9 epitope as a negative control, and a well with no peptide. Tested epitopes included three Gag epitope families and Nef HW9 and YT9. T cells were enriched using the EasySep Human T Cell Enrichment Kit and were co-cultured with equal numbers of autologous T cell-negative cells serving as antigen-presenting cells. Cultures ran for around ten days in IMDM with gentamicin, with half-media changes on days 3 and 7 adding IL-2, IL-7 and IL-15. An aliquot of 1M T cells was set aside as an uncultured baseline condition, separate from the 83 T cell cultures. Running each culture condition in triplicate, except for one peptide done in duplicate, gave a total of about 75 T cell cultures.

Sequencing of TCR beta CDR3 regions was performed at survey depth on the immunoSEQ platform. The QIAamp DNA micro kit was used to extract genomic DNA from every cultured and uncultured CD8+ T cell population. The authors processed their data as follows. Samples with fewer than 5,000 productive reads were excluded, which removed about 6.5% of the roughly 75 HIV peptide-stimulated cultures. Sequences were trimmed to CDR3 by a MANAFEST web app, and nonproductive sequences, CDR3s under 5 amino acids, and sequences not starting with C or ending with F/W were removed. To count as antigen-specific, a clonotype had to be expanded in at least 2 of 3 replicates compared with the no-peptide control at FDR 0.01, and only within one epitope family. In addition, a specific clonotype needed a frequency at least fivefold higher than in wells stimulated with peptides from other epitope families. TCRdb retrieved this table from immuneACCESS and kept in-frame rearrangements only. Not all clones are present; in checked studies, unresolved V genes account for under half, and no reason is known for the remainder. V, J and clone size were drawn from that table, and D and trimming were deduced from the DNA. Recorded for this sample are thousands of clones; 50% to 80% of them occurred a single time. The biggest ten clones account for under 55% of the sample.

The study at large found these results: Only TCR beta chains were identified by the assay, and proliferation to antigen, not T cell function or cytokine profile, was indicated. The study identified about 9 antigen-specific TCR beta clonotypes, 5 or 6 of which appeared to be cross-reactive for autologous or known escape epitope variants. A few clonotypes recognized the Nef KF9 family and one clonotype recognized the HW9 family, while no responses to the TAALDMSHF plasma variant were seen.

The EasySep Human CD8+ T Cell Enrichment Kit was used on day 10 to isolate CD8+ T cells from every culture. Note on this clone: Its specific antigen is unknown. No much larger clone is present one base from it, and per-base qualities are unavailable.

The junction shows trimming of 6 bases on V and 7 bases on J, and the gene matches do not reach 1 base of it. The CDR3, from cysteine to phenylalanine, totals 11 residues. Only the CDR3 DNA stays, 33 bases, in frame from base 1. Via the germline V gene, CDR1 is SGHRS and CDR2 YFSETQ. The sample consisted of cultured CD8+ T cells derived from PBMCs. The TCR comes from a male donor with HIV. The chain links TRBV5-1 with TRBJ2-1; TRBD1 fits 7 bases in the junction. The DNA sequence reads TGCGCCAGCACACAGGGGAATGAGCAGTTCTTC. Its protein product is CASTQGNEQFF.